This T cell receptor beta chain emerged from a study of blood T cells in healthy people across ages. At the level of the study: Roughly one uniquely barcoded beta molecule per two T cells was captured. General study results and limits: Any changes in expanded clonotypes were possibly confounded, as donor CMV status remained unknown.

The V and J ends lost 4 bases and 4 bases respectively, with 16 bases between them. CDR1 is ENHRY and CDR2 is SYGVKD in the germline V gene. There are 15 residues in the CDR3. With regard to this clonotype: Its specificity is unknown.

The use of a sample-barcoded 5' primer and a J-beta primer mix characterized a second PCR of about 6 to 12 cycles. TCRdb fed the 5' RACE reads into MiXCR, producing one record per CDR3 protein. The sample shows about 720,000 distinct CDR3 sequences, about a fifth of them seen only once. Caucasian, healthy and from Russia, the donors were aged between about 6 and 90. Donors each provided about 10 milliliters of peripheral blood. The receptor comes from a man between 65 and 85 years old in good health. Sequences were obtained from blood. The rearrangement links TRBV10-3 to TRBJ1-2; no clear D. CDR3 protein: CAISANQAGTYGYTF. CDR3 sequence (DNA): TGTGCCATCAGTGCGAATCAGGCGGGAACCTATGGCTACACCTTC.